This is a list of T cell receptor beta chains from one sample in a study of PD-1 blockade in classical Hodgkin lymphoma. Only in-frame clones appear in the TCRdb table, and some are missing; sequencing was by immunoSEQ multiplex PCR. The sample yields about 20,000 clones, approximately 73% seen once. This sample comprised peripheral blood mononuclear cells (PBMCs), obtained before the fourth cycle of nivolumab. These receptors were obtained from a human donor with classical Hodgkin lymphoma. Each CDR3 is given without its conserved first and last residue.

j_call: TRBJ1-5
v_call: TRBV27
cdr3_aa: ASTLFNQPQH

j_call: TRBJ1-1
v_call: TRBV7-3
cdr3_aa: ASSPGGTEAF

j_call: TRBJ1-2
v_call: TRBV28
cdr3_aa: ASSFLMLETGPKGNYGYT

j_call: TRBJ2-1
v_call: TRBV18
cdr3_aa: ASSPSGGGGYNEQF

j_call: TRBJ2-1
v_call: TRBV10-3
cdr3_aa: AISDLASSYNEQF

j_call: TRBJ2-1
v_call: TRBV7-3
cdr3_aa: ASSQTSGNFYEQF

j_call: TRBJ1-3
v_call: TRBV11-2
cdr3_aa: ASSLRTPNTIY

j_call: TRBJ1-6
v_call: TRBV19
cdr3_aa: ASSNPVSPLH

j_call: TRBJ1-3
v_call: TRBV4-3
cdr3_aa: ASSQSGQLSSGNTIY

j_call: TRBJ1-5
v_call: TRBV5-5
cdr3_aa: ASSFLRGQPQH

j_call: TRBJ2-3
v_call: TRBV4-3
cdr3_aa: ASSRWALADSSTDTQY

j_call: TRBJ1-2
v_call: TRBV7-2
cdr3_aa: ASRLPGAPYGYT

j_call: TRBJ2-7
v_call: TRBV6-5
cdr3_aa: ASRRMDSAYEQY

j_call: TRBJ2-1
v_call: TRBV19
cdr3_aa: ASSIQGARGNEQF

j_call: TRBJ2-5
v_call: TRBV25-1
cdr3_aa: ASSSNWGQGDQETQY

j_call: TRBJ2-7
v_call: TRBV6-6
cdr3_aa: ASSHDNPYEQY

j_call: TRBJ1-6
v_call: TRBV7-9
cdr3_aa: ASRRDRGTNSPLH

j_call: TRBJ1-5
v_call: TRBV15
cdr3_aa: ATSRDPGHNQPQH

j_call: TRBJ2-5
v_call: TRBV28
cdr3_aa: ASSFRGLEVGETQY

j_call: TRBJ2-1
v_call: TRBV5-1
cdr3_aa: ASSPGLVAGSNEQF

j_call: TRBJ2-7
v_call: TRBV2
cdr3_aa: ASTRQRTYEQY

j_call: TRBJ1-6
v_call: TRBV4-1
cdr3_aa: ASSEWPGQGASSYNSPLH

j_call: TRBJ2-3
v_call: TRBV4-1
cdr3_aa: ASSQTTSGGATDTQY

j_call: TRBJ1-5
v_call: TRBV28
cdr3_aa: ASSSSAREPQH

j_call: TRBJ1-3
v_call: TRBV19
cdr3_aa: ASSILGRLPGNTIY

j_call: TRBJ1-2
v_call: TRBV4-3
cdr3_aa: ASSQDSAAALYGYT

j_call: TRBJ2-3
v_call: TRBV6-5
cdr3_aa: ASSYSALAGGDTQY

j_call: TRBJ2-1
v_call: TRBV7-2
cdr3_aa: ASSSPFAGGRF

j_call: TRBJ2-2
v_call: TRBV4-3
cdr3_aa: ASSQGRVIQGQGETNTGELF

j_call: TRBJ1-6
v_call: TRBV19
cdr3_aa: ASSPRERPSPLH

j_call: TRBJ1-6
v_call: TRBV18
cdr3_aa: ASSRDRDYNSPLH